These 7 T cell receptor beta chains were all obtained from the same sample, sequenced in a study of shared clonotypes between healthy human individuals. Assay: immunoSEQ multiplex PCR; the TCRdb copy retains only in-frame clones and omits some. In the table there are more than 2 million clones, almost 96% of which are singletons. Sequencing input: naive CD4+ T cells sorted from blood. Stated subset: CD45RA+ positively selected. The receptors originated from a man aged 18-30 years in good health.

The CDR3 sequence is CASRPGHSNQPQHF. The CDR3 DNA is TGTGCCAGCAGGCCGGGACATTCTAATCAGCCCCAGCATTTT. The rearrangement links TRBV6-5 to TRBJ1-5, with D possibly matching TRBD1 (6 bases). Between the trimmed V and J ends, which lost 6 bases and 4 bases, there was a span of 13 bases. This CDR3 contains 14 residues. CDR1 is MNHEY, CDR2 SVGAGI, per germline.

The J gene is TRBJ2-6, the V gene TRBV19; a weak D match, TRBD1 (5 bases). CDR1 LNHDA and CDR2 SQIVND come from the germline V gene (reference sequence). V lost 3 bases, J lost 0 bases, and 15 bases lay in between. The CDR3 is 18 amino acids. CDR3 in amino acids: CASSIFDSKYSGANVLTF. CDR3 nucleotide sequence: TGTGCCAGTAGTATCTTCGACAGCAAGTACTCTGGGGCCAACGTCCTGACTTTC.

This clone appeared once. The chain is built from TRBV11-2 and TRBJ2-5, with 7 bases that match TRBD2. With 1 base clipped from V and 5 bases from J, the junction kept 10 bases outside the gene matches. The CDR3 sequence is 16 residues long. Germline V gene sequence: CDR1 SGHAT, CDR2 FQNNGV. CDR3 amino acids: CASSLAGGNNWETQYF. The CDR3 DNA reads TGTGCCAGCAGCTTAGCGGGAGGAAATAATTGGGAGACCCAGTACTTC. Combining the CDR3 with reference TRBV11-2 and TRBJ2-5 gives the whole variable domain EAGVAQSPRYKIIEKRQSVAFWCNPISGHATLYWYQQILGQGPKLLIQFQNNGVVDDSQLPKDRFSAERLKGVDSTLKIQPAKLEDSAVYLCASSLAGGNNWETQYFGPGTRLLVL.

This chain joins TRBV10-1 and TRBJ2-5, with 8 bases aligning to TRBD1. The CDR3 totals 15 residues. Trimming removed 6 bases from V and 3 bases from J; junction bases left unmatched: 9. Germline V gene lookup returns CDR1 WNHNN and CDR2 SYGVQD (reference sequence). DNA of the CDR3: TGCGCCAGCAGACCGGACAGGGAAGGTAAAGAGACCCAGTACTTC. This sequence encodes CASRPDREGKETQYF.

V usage is TRBV2 and J usage is TRBJ1-6, with D tentatively TRBD1 (5 bases). This CDR3 contains 16 residues. Per germline, CDR1 SNHLY and CDR2 FYNNEI. Trimming took 6 bases from V and 5 from J, leaving 17 bases between them. Here the CDR3 DNA reads TGTGCCAGCAGCAGGGAATCTCGCCATCATAATTCACCCCTCCACTTT. Translated, it gives CASSRESRHHNSPLHF. The full variable domain, completed using reference TRBV2 and TRBJ1-6, is EPEVTQTPSHQVTQMGQEVILRCVPISNHLYFYWYRQILGQKVEFLVSFYNNEISEKSEIFDDQFSVERPDGSNFTLKIRSTKLEDSAMYFCASSRESRHHNSPLHFGNGTRLTVT.

This chain connects TRBV6-1 to TRBJ1-4, with D perhaps TRBD1 (6 bases). Deletions cut 4 bases from V and 6 bases from J, with 6 bases between. This CDR3 region has 12 residues. Per the germline V gene, CDR1 is MNHNS and CDR2 is SASEGT. CDR3 residues: CASSGGHEKLFF. In nucleotides, the CDR3 is TGTGCCAGCAGTGGGGGGCATGAAAAACTGTTTTTT.

The chain uses TRBV5-3 and TRBJ2-2; weak D call: TRBD1 (6 bases). TRBV5-3 belongs to the ORF category, with a function that is uncertain. V lost 0 bases, J lost 4 bases, and 13 bases lay in between. CDR3 length equals 16 residues. CDR3 loop: CARSLVGAETTGELFF. The CDR3 bases are TGTGCCAGAAGCTTGGTGGGGGCGGAAACCACCGGGGAGCTGTTTTTT.